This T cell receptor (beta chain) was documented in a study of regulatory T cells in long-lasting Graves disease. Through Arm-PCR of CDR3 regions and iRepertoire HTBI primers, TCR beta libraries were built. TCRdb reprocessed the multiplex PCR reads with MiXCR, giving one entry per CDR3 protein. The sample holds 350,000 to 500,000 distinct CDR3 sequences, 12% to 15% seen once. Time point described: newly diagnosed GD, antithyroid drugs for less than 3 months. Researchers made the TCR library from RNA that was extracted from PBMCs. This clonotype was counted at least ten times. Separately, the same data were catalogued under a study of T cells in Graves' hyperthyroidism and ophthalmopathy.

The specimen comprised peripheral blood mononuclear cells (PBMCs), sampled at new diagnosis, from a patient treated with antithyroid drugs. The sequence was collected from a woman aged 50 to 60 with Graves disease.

The CDR3 DNA sequence: TGTGCCAGCAGCCACGAGGTGCGTGAGCAGTTCTTC. Amino acids: CASSHEVREQFF. The V gene is TRBV13, the J gene TRBJ2-1, with no clear D. Germline CDR1 PRHDT, CDR2 FYEKMQ (reference sequence). The CDR3 has 12 amino acids. V was shortened by 5 bases and J by 9 bases, with 11 bases between the two germline ends.